A single T cell receptor beta chain is shown here with its context. This clone's antigen is unknown. There are no base qualities to consult, and no much larger clone falls within one base. TCRbeta CDR3 regions were amplified from genomic DNA using the immunoSEQ Assay, a bias-controlled multiplex PCR. The original methods were these. Within the assay, amplification of reference gene primers was used to estimate how many nucleated cells each sample contained. Sequence reads were collapsed and filtered to measure the absolute abundance of every unique TCRbeta CDR3 rearrangement. For each sample, productive Simpson clonality was calculated by taking the square root of Simpson's diversity index across productive rearrangements. TCRdb carries this immuneACCESS record with in-frame sequences only. Its versions omit some clonotypes, under half of them owing to an unresolved V gene in the studies checked, with the rest unexplained. V and J calls and clone size come straight from that table; D and trimming were deduced from the DNA. For this sample there are about 210,000 clones; about 82% appear just once. About 0.95% of the sample goes to the ten largest clones.

The data originate from a study of blood T cell repertoires in COVID-19 (TCRdb year 2020). For context, the study as a whole: The collaborator samples originated in the United States, Italy and Spain and spanned the acute and convalescent phases of COVID-19. Nearly every sample came with metadata listing a de-identified subject ID, COVID-19 status, age in years and sex. A freely available public database, intended as a resource for researchers studying the immune response to SARS-CoV-2, is where the repertoires were released. Samples were obtained from the ongoing ImmuneRACE study (first 160 participants) and from about 1,300 subjects provided by 6 global collaborators. Where available, HLA class I and class II types were obtained from metadata supplied by the sample provider rather than from assay-based typing. The prospective study material was composed of cDNA or gDNA derived from T cells, B-cell-depleted T cells, or PBMCs. Deeply sampled blood TCRbeta repertoires from subjects exposed to, actively infected with, or recovered from COVID-19 were included in the dataset.

As encoded in the germline V gene (reference sequence), CDR1 is SEHNR while CDR2 is FQNEAQ. The CDR3 contains 14 residues, cysteine and phenylalanine counted. Only the CDR3 DNA is retained, 42 bases long and in frame from the first base. Relative to germline, V is 3 bases shorter and J is 5 bases shorter, with 13 bases between their ends. At one collaborating source in Seattle, patients were enrolled during active infection and were followed longitudinally through the course of disease. The collaborating institutions used their own protocols to collect whole blood in K2EDTA tubes. For TCRbeta analysis, collaborators shipped samples in one of three forms: frozen whole blood, isolated PBMCs, or DNA extracted from either of those sample types. Broad study findings and their caveats: The quantity of clinical and demographic metadata differed by source and by participant and was supplied without curation.

The receptor chain draws on TRBV7-9 and TRBJ1-1; the D gene cannot be named for sure. The receptor was derived from a man between 60 and 70 years old with COVID-19, enrolled during active disease. Sequenced sample: peripheral blood. The nucleotides are TGTGCCAGCAGCTTCGCGGTGCCCAAAACTGAAGCTTTCTTT. It translates to CASSFAVPKTEAFF.